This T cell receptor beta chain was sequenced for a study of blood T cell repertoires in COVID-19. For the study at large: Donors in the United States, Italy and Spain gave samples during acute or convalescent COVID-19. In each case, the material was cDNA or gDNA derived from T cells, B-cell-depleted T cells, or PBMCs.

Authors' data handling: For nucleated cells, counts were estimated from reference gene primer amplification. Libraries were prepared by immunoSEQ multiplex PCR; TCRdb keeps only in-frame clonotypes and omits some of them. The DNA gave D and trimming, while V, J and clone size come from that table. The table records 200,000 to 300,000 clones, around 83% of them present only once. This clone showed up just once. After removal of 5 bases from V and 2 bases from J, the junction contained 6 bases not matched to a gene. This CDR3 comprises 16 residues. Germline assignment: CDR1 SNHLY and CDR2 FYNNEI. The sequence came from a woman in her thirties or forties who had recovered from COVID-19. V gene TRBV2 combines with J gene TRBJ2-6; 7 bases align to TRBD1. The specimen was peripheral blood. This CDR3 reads CASSLSQGAGANVLTF. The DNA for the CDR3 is TGTGCCAGCAGTCTCAGTCAGGGGGCTGGGGCCAACGTCCTGACTTTC.